Shown below are 19 T cell receptor beta chains from a single sample sequenced in a study of regulatory T cells in long-lasting Graves disease. Construction of TCR beta libraries relied on iRepertoire HTBI primers and on Arm-PCR targeting CDR3 regions. TCRdb independently ran MiXCR on the multiplex PCR reads; one entry per CDR3 protein. The sample has roughly 500,000 distinct CDR3 sequences, around 13% seen once. The time point: newly diagnosed GD, antithyroid drugs for less than 3 months. RNA extracted from PBMCs served as the sequencing template. This sample was also put to use in a study of T cells in Graves' hyperthyroidism and ophthalmopathy.

The sequenced sample was peripheral blood mononuclear cells (PBMCs), obtained at new diagnosis, from a patient treated with antithyroid drugs. The receptors shown here come from a young woman with Graves disease.

Many counts were recorded for this clonotype. The chain combines TRBV7-9 with TRBJ2-5; 7 bases fit TRBD1. Unmatched junction bases numbered 11, after V lost 5 bases and J lost 5 bases. Per the germline V gene, CDR1 is SEHNR and CDR2 is FQNEAQ (reference sequence). The CDR3 is 15 amino acids. The CDR3 reads CASSATRTGIETQYF. DNA of the CDR3: TGTGCCAGCAGCGCCACTCGGACAGGTATCGAGACCCAGTACTTC.

The chain combines TRBV29-1 with TRBJ1-1; D gene ambiguous. The germline CDR1 and CDR2 sequences are SQVTM and ANQGSEA. Trimming removed 1 base from V and 5 bases from J, with 11 bases in between. This CDR3 has 13 residues. For the CDR3, the DNA is TGCAGCGTTGAAGTGTCTGGGAGGACTGAAGCTTTCTTT. Protein: CSVEVSGRTEAFF. The whole variable domain, filled in from reference TRBV29-1 and TRBJ1-1, reads SAVISQKPSRDICQRGTSLTIQCQVDSQVTMMFWYRQQPGQSLTLIATANQGSEATYESGFVIDKFPISRPNLTFSTLTVSNMSPEDSSIYLCSVEVSGRTEAFFGQGTRLTVV.

There are many counts of this clonotype. V gene TRBV6-1 combines with J gene TRBJ2-3; D unresolved. Per the germline V gene, CDR1 is MNHNS and CDR2 is SASEGT. V was shortened by 5 bases and J by 6 bases, with 18 bases between the two germline ends. The CDR3 totals 15 residues. The CDR3 DNA is TGTGCCAGCAGTAGCCGGACCCCGGTCGGGGATACGCAGTATTTT. Its protein product is CASSSRTPVGDTQYF.

This clonotype was recorded a few times. This chain connects TRBV18 to TRBJ2-2, with 10 nucleotides matching TRBD1. Germline V gives CDR1 KGHSH, CDR2 LQKENI. This CDR3 is 17 amino acids long. After removal of 0 bases from V and 4 bases from J, the junction contained 5 bases not matched to a gene. In DNA, the CDR3 is TGTGCCAGCTCACCACCCGGGACAGGGGCCGTCACCGGGGAGCTGTTTTTT. This translates into CASSPPGTGAVTGELFF.

The CDR3 sequence is CAISESTGTANQPQHF. The CDR3 nucleotides read TGTGCCATCAGTGAGTCGACAGGGACGGCCAATCAGCCCCAGCATTTT. The J gene is TRBJ1-5, the V gene TRBV10-3, with 7 positions matching TRBD1. This CDR3 comprises 16 residues. Germline CDR1 and CDR2: ENHRY and SYGVKD. Trimming cost V 0 bases and J 3 bases; bases outside gene matches: 5.

This clonotype was picked up many times. V usage is TRBV18 and J usage is TRBJ1-2; 7 nucleotides agree with TRBD1. The CDR3 loop spans 14 amino acids. V dropped 3 bases and J dropped 4; count of bases not matched to a gene: 5. Germline V CDR1 and CDR2: KGHSH, LQKENI. CDR3: CASSPSTGTYGYTF. CDR3 coding DNA: TGTGCCAGCTCACCCTCGACAGGGACCTATGGCTACACCTTC.

V and J are TRBV12-3 or TRBV12-4 and TRBJ2-7, with D possibly TRBD1 on 5 matching bases. The V end lost 7 bases, the J end lost 1 base, and 14 bases lay between the germline ends. The CDR3 is 14 amino acids. In DNA, the CDR3 is TGTGCCAGCAATCTTGGACACGCTTCCTACGAGCAGTACTTC. Its protein product is CASNLGHASYEQYF.

There are many counts of this clonotype. The chain uses TRBV12-3 or TRBV12-4 and TRBJ2-1; D call uncertain. Trimming took off 5 bases at V and 0 bases at J, with 11 bases between the two ends. The CDR3 runs 15 residues. This chain's CDR3 is CASSPMDHSYNEQFF. For the CDR3, the DNA is TGTGCCAGCAGTCCAATGGACCACTCCTACAATGAGCAGTTCTTC.

This clonotype was counted ten times or more. The chain uses TRBV6-5 and TRBJ1-1; D unresolved. Germline V gene data show CDR1 as MNHEY and CDR2 as SVGAGI. The CDR3 covers 14 residues. V was shortened by 4 bases and J by 9 bases, with 18 bases between the two germline ends. In nucleotides, the CDR3 is TGTGCCAGCAGTTCAATCAATAGAAAACAGCAAGCTTTCTTT. This translates into CASSSINRKQQAFF.

About this clonotype: A read error likely explains this, since a far larger clone differs by one base. The rearrangement uses TRBV11-1 and TRBJ1-2; D is ambiguous. Germline loops: CDR1 SGHAT, CDR2 FQDESV (reference sequence). The V end lost 5 bases, the J end lost 2 bases, and 15 bases lay between the germline ends. The CDR3 contains 15 residues. Here the CDR3 DNA reads TGTGCCAGCAGCCACCCGGGTGCCATCAACTATGGCTACACCTTC. Translating gives CASSHPGAINYGYTF.

This clonotype occurred a few times. This chain links TRBV20-1 with TRBJ1-5; D is uncertain. Trimming shortened V by 5 bases and J by 2 bases, and 22 bases separated the two germline ends. The CDR3 spans 17 residues. CDR1 and CDR2 from the germline V gene are DFQATT and SNEGSKA (reference sequence). CDR3 coding DNA: TGCAGTGCTCCAGATCCCATGGGGAATACCCGCAATCAGCCCCAGCATTTT. It yields the protein CSAPDPMGNTRNQPQHF.

V gene TRBV5-1 combines with J gene TRBJ2-5, with D uncertain. The CDR3 runs to 15 residues. The ends were cut back, 0 bases at V and 0 bases at J, with 9 bases in the middle. CDR1 SGHRS and CDR2 YFSETQ come from the germline V gene. CDR3 DNA: TGCGCCAGCAGCTTGGACCCCTCGTACCAAGAGACCCAGTACTTC. This codes for CASSLDPSYQETQYF.

This clonotype was recorded at least ten times. The CDR3 DNA reads TGTGCCAGCAGTTACACTCCGGGACAGAACACTGAAGCTTTCTTT. It encodes CASSYTPGQNTEAFF. The chain joins TRBV6-5 to TRBJ1-1; perhaps TRBD1 as D (6 bases). This CDR3 has 15 amino acids. Trimming cost V 2 bases and J 1 base, with 11 bases left between them. Per the germline V gene, CDR1 is MNHEY and CDR2 is SVGAGI.

Many counts were recorded for this clonotype. The chain combines TRBV7-8 with TRBJ1-5; 9 positions agree with TRBD1. The length of the CDR3 is 20 residues. V trimming: 0 bases; J trimming: 2 bases; junction bases outside the gene matches: 14. CDR1 and CDR2 from the germline V gene are SGHVS and FQNEAQ. In DNA, the CDR3 is TGTGCCAGCAGCTTAGCCCTCCGGGACAGGGCGTACATGGGCAATCAGCCCCAGCATTTT. Translated: CASSLALRDRAYMGNQPQHF.

Worth noting for this clonotype: Given a much more abundant clone one base away, this may be a read error. The gene calls are TRBV2 and TRBJ2-3, with 11 bases fitting TRBD2. The CDR3 is 20 amino acids. The germline V gene has CDR1 SNHLY and CDR2 FYNNEI. The CDR3 reads CASSGFWESTSGKRTDTRYF. The CDR3 DNA is TGTGCCAGCAGTGGGTTTTGGGAATCGACTAGCGGGAAACGCACAGATACGCGGTATTTT.

V gene TRBV3-1 combines with J gene TRBJ1-2; D may be TRBD1 (5 bases). Germline lookup yields CDR1 LGHDT and CDR2 YNNKEL (reference sequence). Trimming cost V 0 bases and J 4 bases, with 18 bases left between them. The CDR3 has 17 residues. The CDR3 DNA follows: TGTGCCAGCAGCCAAGAACGGGGCCAGTCCGGTGGCTATGGCTACACCTTC. The encoded protein is CASSQERGQSGGYGYTF.

On this clonotype itself: Being one base from a much bigger clone, this may be a read error. The V gene is TRBV13, the J gene TRBJ2-5; TRBD2 might be the D (5 bases). The germline gives CDR1 PRHDT, CDR2 FYEKMQ (reference sequence). This CDR3 is 15 amino acids long. CDR3 residues: CAGSLLASRQETQYF. The CDR3 coding sequence is TGTGCCGGCAGCCTCTTAGCGTCTCGTCAAGAGACCCAGTACTTC.

This clonotype came up a few times. A clone one base away is much larger, so this may be a read error. The J gene is TRBJ1-1, the V gene TRBV12-3 or TRBV12-4; 8 bases are a match to TRBD1. The CDR3 consists of 12 residues. CDR3 nucleotide sequence: TGTGCCAGCATTACCACAGGGGGACGAGCTCTCTTT. This translates into CASITTGGRALF.

The chain joins TRBV4-1 to TRBJ2-3, with 13 bases aligning to TRBD2. Losses at the gene ends were 7 bases for V and 7 bases for J; bases not matched to a gene: 14. The CDR3 has 17 amino acids. CDR1 MGHRA and CDR2 YSYEKL come from the germline V gene. This chain's CDR3 is CASILKNGGTSGNTQYF. CDR3 sequence (DNA): TGCGCCAGCATCCTAAAAAACGGGGGGACTAGCGGGAATACGCAGTATTTT.